The present T cell receptor (beta chain) was sequenced within a study of blood T cell repertoires in COVID-19. The germline CDR1 and CDR2 sequences are SGHRS and YFSETQ. The V segment lost 2 bases and the J segment 2 bases; nucleotides outside the gene matches: 5. The CDR3 spans 16 residues. Data came from immunoSEQ multiplex PCR; TCRdb stores just in-frame clones and leaves some out. In the table there are over 120,000 clones, about 80% of which are singletons. Sequencing was carried out using peripheral blood. This TCR was sampled from a woman older than 75 with acute or convalescent COVID-19. The chain uses TRBV5-1 and TRBJ2-2, with TRBD1 matching over 8 bases. This chain's CDR3 is CASSFQGTGNTGELFF. The CDR3 DNA reads TGCGCCAGCAGCTTTCAGGGGACAGGCAACACCGGGGAGCTGTTTTTT. Supplemented by reference TRBV5-1 and TRBJ2-2, the full variable domain reads KAGVTQTPRYLIKTRGQQVTLSCSPISGHRSVSWYQQTPGQGLQFLFEYFSETQRNKGNFPGRFSGRQFSNSRSEMNVSTLELGDSALYLCASSFQGTGNTGELFFGEGSRLTVL.